The sequence of this TCR beta chain was determined in a study of cytomegalovirus exposure and HLA in healthy donors. Study details: Early release data held about 92 million unique TCRs from HLA-typed donors.

This clone appeared a few times. The antigen is unknown. 60 Vbeta and 13 Jbeta primers were used in PCR. Clones were sequenced by immunoSEQ multiplex PCR, and TCRdb holds only the in-frame ones, with some missing. The sample shows 150,000 to 200,000 clones, 79% of them seen only once. Germline lookup yields CDR1 SEHNR and CDR2 FQNEAQ (reference sequence). V lost 4 bases and J lost 5; bases outside the gene matches: 8. The CDR3 runs 15 residues. Study results and caveats: Across donors, most TCRs were seen rarely, yet some public ones were widespread. Prior analysis indicated that the majority of TCR beta V segments exhibited productivity approximately 90% or approximately 30% of the time. In a later analysis, at a false discovery rate of 0.05, approximately 18,000 TCR beta sequences were associated with HLA alleles.

Sequenced sample: PBMCs. This TCR was recovered from a woman aged 45-65 years in good health and CMV-seronegative. The chain is built from TRBV7-9 and TRBJ2-5; TRBD1 matches at 9 bases. CDR3 amino acids: CASSSTGQGKETQYF. CDR3 sequence (DNA): TGTGCCAGCAGCTCAACTGGACAGGGGAAGGAGACCCAGTACTTC.